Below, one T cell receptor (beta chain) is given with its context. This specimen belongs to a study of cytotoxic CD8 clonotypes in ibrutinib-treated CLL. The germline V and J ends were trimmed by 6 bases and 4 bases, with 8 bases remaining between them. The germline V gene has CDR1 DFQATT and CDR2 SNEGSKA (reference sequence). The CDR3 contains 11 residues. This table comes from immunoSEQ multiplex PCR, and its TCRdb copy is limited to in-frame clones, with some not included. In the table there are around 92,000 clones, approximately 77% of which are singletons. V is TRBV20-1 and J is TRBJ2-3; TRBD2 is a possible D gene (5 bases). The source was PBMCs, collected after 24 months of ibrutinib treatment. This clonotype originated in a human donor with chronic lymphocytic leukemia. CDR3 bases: TGCAGTGCCACTAGGGCAGATACGCAGTATTTT. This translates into CSATRADTQYF.